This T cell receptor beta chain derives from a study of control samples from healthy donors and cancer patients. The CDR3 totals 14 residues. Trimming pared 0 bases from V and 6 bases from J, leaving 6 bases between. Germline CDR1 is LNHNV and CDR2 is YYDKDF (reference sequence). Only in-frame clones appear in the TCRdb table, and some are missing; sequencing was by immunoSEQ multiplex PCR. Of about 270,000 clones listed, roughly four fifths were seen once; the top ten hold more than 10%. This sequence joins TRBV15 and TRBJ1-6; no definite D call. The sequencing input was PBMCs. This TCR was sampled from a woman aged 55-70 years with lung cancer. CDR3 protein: CATSRDEFNSPLHF. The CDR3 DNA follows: TGTGCCACCAGCAGAGATGAGTTTAATTCACCCCTCCACTTT.